This T cell receptor (beta chain) comes out of a study of cytomegalovirus exposure and HLA in healthy donors. Germline assignment: CDR1 GTSNPN and CDR2 SVGIG (reference sequence). The CDR3 has 13 amino acids. Germline trimming cut 0 bases from V and 5 bases from J; bases unmatched to any gene: 1. The primer mix had 60 Vbeta and 13 Jbeta primers. Generated by immunoSEQ multiplex PCR, the TCRdb table keeps only in-frame clones and is missing some. The sample records about 67,000 clones, 75% to 90% being singletons. The clonotype was recovered from a woman younger than 45 in good health and CMV-seropositive. This chain joins TRBV30 and TRBJ1-2, with 9 bases that match TRBD1. Sequenced material: PBMCs. DNA of the CDR3: TGTGCCTGGAGTGTACAGGGGGCGTATGGCTACACCTTC. It codes for CAWSVQGAYGYTF.